These 10 T cell receptor beta chains came from one sample sequenced in a study of CD4 and CD8 cells across lung adenocarcinoma regions. TCRdb processed the PCR reads anew with MiXCR; each CDR3 protein has one entry. The repertoire consists of about 25,000 distinct CDR3 sequences, with roughly half occurring once and the leading ten covering about half. The sample was CD8+ T cells from the center of a lung tumor. These receptors were taken from a male donor with lung adenocarcinoma. The CD4 and CD8 labels of this study may be unreliable.

As regards this clonotype: Sequence at one end of the junction differs from germline and may be a read error. The V gene is TRBV27, the J gene TRBJ2-5, with a weak D call TRBD1 (5 bases). Looked up from germline, CDR1 is MNHEY and CDR2 is SMNVEV (reference sequence). This CDR3 has 12 residues. CDR3 sequence (DNA): TGTGCGGGGCTGTCCGCCACAAATACTCAGTACTTT. It codes for CAGLSATNTQYF.

A few counts support this clonotype. This rearrangement joins TRBV28 to TRBJ2-4; perhaps TRBD1 as D (6 bases). The CDR3 has 16 residues. V was pared by 5 bases and J by 1 base, with 15 bases between. CDR1 and CDR2 from the germline V gene are MDHEN and SYDVKM. The CDR3 DNA is TGTGCCAGCAGTCCCTTCAGGGGCGAGGCCAAAAACATTCAGTACTTC. As protein: CASSPFRGEAKNIQYF.

The chain links TRBV12-3 or TRBV12-4 to TRBJ2-5, with no clear D. The last part of the DNA fits TRBJ2-1 better; the J call may be wrong. This CDR3 has 14 residues. CDR3 loop: CASSLGWNRETQFF. The DNA of the CDR3 is TGTGCCAGCAGTTTGGGCTGGAACCGAGAGACCCAGTTCTTC.

This clonotype came up a few times. The chain combines TRBV4-1 with TRBJ2-5, with unresolved D. Trimming left V 0 bases short and J 7 bases short, with 12 bases between. The germline V gene encodes CDR1 MGHRA and CDR2 YSYEKL. There are 14 residues in the CDR3. The CDR3 region is CASSQEDGWVTQYF. In nucleotides, the CDR3 is TGCGCCAGCAGCCAAGAGGACGGGTGGGTGACCCAGTACTTC.

This clonotype was counted many times. The chain uses TRBV10-3 and TRBJ2-1, with 9 bases identical to TRBD2. The J call could be wrong; TRBJ2-7 is a better fit for the DNA end. This CDR3 spans 14 amino acids. CDR1 ENHRY and CDR2 SYGVKD come from the germline V gene. The CDR3 sequence is CAAYSGSPTYEQYF. The CDR3 coding sequence is TGTGCCGCCTATAGCGGGAGCCCGACCTACGAGCAGTACTTC.

This clonotype was detected a few times. The chain has TRBV10-1 and TRBJ2-1; 7 bases are shared with TRBD1. Germline lookup yields CDR1 WNHNN and CDR2 SYGVQD (reference sequence). The CDR3 runs 15 residues. J gave up 5 bases and V 8 bases, and 12 bases lay outside the gene matches. CDR3 residues: CASPFTQGTNNEQFF. CDR3 in DNA: TGCGCCAGCCCTTTCACACAGGGGACAAACAATGAGCAGTTCTTC.

This sequence joins TRBV4-1 and TRBJ1-6; TRBD1 matches 8 bases. CDR1 and CDR2 (germline): MGHRA, YSYEKL. The CDR3 has 14 amino acids. The V gene end was trimmed by 7 bases and the J gene end by 6 bases; junction bases not matched to a gene: 5. CDR3 loop: CASTVTGGNSPLHF. The CDR3 region has the DNA TGCGCCAGCACGGTCACAGGGGGTAATTCACCCCTCCACTTT.

The count of this clonotype is one. A much larger clone lies one base from this, so it may be a read error. V and J are TRBV9 and TRBJ2-1; maybe TRBD2 (6 bases). Germline V gene data show CDR1 as SGDLS and CDR2 as YYNGEE. The CDR3 sequence is 15 residues long. In DNA, the CDR3 is TGTGCCAGCAGCGTAGCCGGGAGTGGGAGGAATGAGCAGCTCTTC. This gives the protein CASSVAGSGRNEQLF. The full variable domain, in which reference TRBV9 and TRBJ2-1 provide the parts outside the CDR3, is DSGVTQTPKHLITATGQRVTLRCSPRSGDLSVYWYQQSLDQGLQFLIQYYNGEERAKGNILERFSAQQFPDLHSELNLSSLELGDSALYFCASSVAGSGRNEQLFGPGTRLTVL.

This rearrangement joins TRBV30 to TRBJ1-4, with D perhaps TRBD1 (6 bases). The CDR3 spans 13 residues. Germline values: CDR1 GTSNPN, CDR2 SVGIG (reference sequence). Trimming left V 4 bases short and J 7 bases short, with 13 bases between. CDR3 bases: TGTGCCTGGAATGTGGGGGCTGGTGAAAAACTGTTTTTT. This codes for CAWNVGAGEKLFF.

As concerns this clonotype: The junction does not match germline at one end; this may be a read error. The rearrangement uses TRBV7-2 and TRBJ2-2; the match to TRBD2 covers 13 bases. The CDR3 runs 15 residues. CDR1 is SGHTA and CDR2 is FQGNSA in the germline V gene. The CDR3 bases are TGTGCCAGCAGCTTTGGACTAGCGGGAGTCGGGGCGCTGTATTTT. It yields the protein CASSFGLAGVGALYF.